A selection of T cell receptor beta chains follows, all from one sample in a study of early stage breast cancer tumors. Profiled with immunoSEQ multiplex PCR; TCRdb holds only in-frame clones, not every one. The sample contains about 72,000 clones, more than 65% of which appear only once. Sequences were obtained from blood. These receptors came from a person between 60 and 69 years old with breast cancer. Both conserved end residues are part of each CDR3. A D gene is named only where the DNA matches it firmly. Size values are once, few and many counts, or a class for expanded clones, and some rows have none.

d_gene	j_gene	v_gene	abundance	CDR3nt	CDR3aa
TRBD2	TRBJ2-5	TRBV2	.	TGTGCCAGTTCCCGGACTAGACGTCGAGAGACCCAGTACTTC	CASSRTRRRETQYF
.	TRBJ2-5	TRBV4-1	.	TGCGCCAGCAGCCAAGATGAGAGTGGAATCCAAGAGACCCAGTACTTC	CASSQDESGIQETQYF
TRBD1	TRBJ2-7	TRBV27	.	TGTGCCAGCAGTTTAACGGGACAGGGGGCTCTCTCCTTC	CASSLTGQGALSF
TRBD2	TRBJ2-2	TRBV30	few	TGTGCCTGGAGCGGACTAGCGACCGGGGAGCTGTTTTTT	CAWSGLATGELFF
TRBD2	TRBJ2-1	TRBV4-2	once	TGTGCCAGCAGCTCTCGGGCTAGCGGGGCCTACAATGAGCAGTTCTTC	CASSSRASGAYNEQFF
.	TRBJ2-5	TRBV4-2	.	TGTGCCAGCAGCCAAGAAGGCCTAGCCACAGAGACCCAGTACTTC	CASSQEGLATETQYF
.	TRBJ1-3	TRBV30	.	TGTGCCTGGAGAGCCGGGTCCAGCTCTGGAAACACCATATATTTT	CAWRAGSSSGNTIYF
.	TRBJ2-3	TRBV5-4	.	TGTGCCAGCAGCTTGCGACGGACAGATACGCAGTATTTT	CASSLRRTDTQYF
.	TRBJ2-1	TRBV5-1	.	TGCGCCAGCAGCTACGGGGTCTCCTACAATGAGCAGTTCTTC	CASSYGVSYNEQFF
TRBD1	TRBJ1-2	TRBV19	.	TGTGCCAGTAGTCGGACAGGGGGCACCTATGGCCACACCTTC	CASSRTGGTYGHTF
.	TRBJ2-3	TRBV5-1	.	TGCGCCAGCAGCTTGGACTATAACACAGATACGCAGTATTTT	CASSLDYNTDTQYF
.	TRBJ2-2	TRBV29-1	.	TGCAGCGTTGGAGGGAGAACCGGGGAGCTGTTTTTT	CSVGGRTGELFF